The 21 T cell receptor beta chains in this list originate from one sample, sequenced in a study of blood T cell repertoires in COVID-19. Profiled with immunoSEQ multiplex PCR; TCRdb holds only in-frame clones, not every one. The table shows 200,000 or so clones, with approximately 83% occurring only once. The specimen sequenced was PBMCs or T cells enriched from blood (not recorded which). These receptors originate from a woman in her thirties or forties with acute COVID-19.

The J gene is TRBJ1-5, the V gene TRBV24-1; D is possibly TRBD1 (5 bases). Trimming left V 4 bases short and J 7 bases short, with 16 bases between. The CDR3 is 15 residues long. Germline V CDR1 and CDR2: KGHDR, SFDVKD. The CDR3 loop reads CATSDPRAGSQPQHF. In nucleotides, the CDR3 is TGTGCCACCAGTGACCCCCGCGCAGGGTCACAGCCCCAGCATTTT.

The chain carries TRBV4-1 and TRBJ1-4; D remains unclear. Germline CDR1 and CDR2: MGHRA and YSYEKL. Trimming pared 1 base from V and 8 bases from J, leaving 17 bases between. The CDR3 sequence is 16 residues long. CDR3 residues: CASSQGTGVNREKLFF. CDR3 in DNA: TGCGCCAGCAGCCAAGGGACCGGGGTTAATCGGGAAAAACTGTTTTTT.

This clone showed up just once. The chain uses TRBV4-1 and TRBJ2-5, with 8 nucleotides matching TRBD2. Germline CDR1 MGHRA, CDR2 YSYEKL. With 2 bases clipped from V and 5 bases from J, the junction kept 10 bases outside the gene matches. CDR3 length: 16 amino acids. As DNA, the CDR3 is TGCGCCAGCAGCCAACCTTCCAGAGCGGGAGACGAGACCCAGTACTTC. It yields the protein CASSQPSRAGDETQYF.

The chain couples TRBV5-1 to TRBJ2-3; D remains unclear. Trimming left V 0 bases short and J 2 bases short, with 13 bases between. CDR1 is SGHRS, CDR2 YFSETQ, per germline. The length of the CDR3 is 16 residues. The CDR3 loop is CASSLAKNSNTDTQYF. DNA for the CDR3: TGCGCCAGCAGCTTGGCCAAGAACAGCAACACAGATACGCAGTATTTT.

V usage is TRBV12-5 and J usage is TRBJ1-5, with D possibly being TRBD1 (6 bases). Germline values: CDR1 LGHNT, CDR2 FRNRAP. Trimming pared 1 base from V and 5 bases from J, leaving 15 bases between. There are 16 residues in the CDR3. The CDR3 protein is CASGLAPTGSYQPQHF. CDR3 nucleotide sequence: TGTGCTAGTGGTTTGGCCCCGACAGGCTCTTATCAGCCCCAGCATTTT.

The chain recombines TRBV10-2 with TRBJ1-1; D is ambiguous. V was pared by 3 bases and J by 1 base, with 15 bases between. There are 16 residues in the CDR3. Germline CDR1 is WSHSY and CDR2 is SAAADI. The CDR3 bases are TGCGCCAGCAGTGACTTCTCGCGAGGGAGGAACACTGAAGCTTTCTTT. Translating gives CASSDFSRGRNTEAFF.

The rearrangement links TRBV7-9 to TRBJ2-5; D is uncertain. The CDR3 covers 13 residues. The germline V gene encodes CDR1 SEHNR and CDR2 FQNEAQ (reference sequence). Trimming cost V 5 bases and J 2 bases, with 9 bases left between them. CDR3 in DNA: TGTGCCAGCAGCCTTACAATTCAAGAGACCCAGTACTTC. Translating gives CASSLTIQETQYF. Full variable domain (outside the CDR3, taken from reference TRBV7-9 and TRBJ2-5): DTGVSQNPRHKITKRGQNVTFRCDPISEHNRLYWYRQTLGQGPEFLTYFQNEAQLEKSRLLSDRFSAERPKGSFSTLEIQRTEQGDSAMYLCASSLTIQETQYFGPGTRLLVL.

This clone was counted only a few times. The chain is built from TRBV18 and TRBJ1-2, with D perhaps matching TRBD1 (5 bases). The V end lost 3 bases, the J end lost 3 bases, and 17 bases lay between the germline ends. The CDR3 spans 16 residues. The V gene's germline CDR1 is KGHSH and CDR2 LQKENI. The CDR3 sequence: CASSPTVWGEDYGYTF. The CDR3 coding sequence is TGTGCCAGCTCACCGACAGTGTGGGGTGAGGACTATGGCTACACCTTC.

This clone has just a few counts. The chain joins TRBV2 to TRBJ2-7; no reliable D call. The CDR3 contains 12 residues. V dropped 7 bases and J dropped 0 bases, with 7 bases sitting between them. CDR1 SNHLY and CDR2 FYNNEI come from the germline V gene. This CDR3 reads CASKPSSYEQYF. The CDR3 nucleotides read TGTGCCAGCAAGCCAAGCTCCTACGAGCAGTACTTC.

The chain carries TRBV24-1 and TRBJ1-5; D may be TRBD1 (6 bases). The germline V gene has CDR1 KGHDR and CDR2 SFDVKD. The V gene lost 4 bases and the J gene lost 5 bases, with 11 bases spanning the gap. The CDR3 covers 14 residues. CDR3 in DNA: TGTGCCACCAGTGAGACCGGACAGTATCAGCCCCAGCATTTT. Translation gives CATSETGQYQPQHF.

The V call is TRBV12-3 or TRBV12-4, the J call TRBJ1-1; D possibly corresponds to TRBD1 (5 bases). This CDR3 is 13 amino acids long. Between the trimmed V and J ends, which lost 1 base and 3 bases, there was a span of 6 bases. The CDR3, as DNA: TGTGCCAGCAGTTTAGGACAGCACACTGAAGCTTTCTTT. It translates to CASSLGQHTEAFF.

The gene calls are TRBV30 and TRBJ2-1; TRBD2 might be the D (5 bases). The CDR3 runs 15 residues. V lost 2 bases and J 8 bases, leaving 19 bases between the germline ends. Germline CDR1 GTSNPN, CDR2 SVGIG (reference sequence). The CDR3 DNA reads TGTGCCTGGAGTCTCCTGGAGGCTAGCCGGCATGAGCAGTTCTTC. This sequence encodes CAWSLLEASRHEQFF.

The rearrangement uses TRBV2 and TRBJ2-1; no firm D call. This CDR3 contains 11 residues. Per germline, CDR1 SNHLY and CDR2 FYNNEI. With 1 base removed from V and 12 bases from J, the gap between germline ends came to 7 bases. The CDR3 sequence is CASSEDQVQFF. CDR3 nucleotides: TGTGCCAGCAGTGAAGATCAGGTGCAGTTCTTC.

The gene calls are TRBV11-2 and TRBJ2-1; D gene unclear. The CDR3 extends over 14 amino acids. V lost 0 bases and J lost 3, with 6 bases in between. The germline gives CDR1 SGHAT, CDR2 FQNNGV. CDR3 sequence (DNA): TGTGCCAGCAGCTTAGAGACAAGCTACAATGAGCAGTTCTTC. This translates into CASSLETSYNEQFF.

In DNA form, the CDR3 reads TGTGCCAGCTCACCAAGTGGGCCCGGCTACACCTTC. Translation gives CASSPSGPGYTF. The chain couples TRBV18 to TRBJ1-2; no firm D call. V gave up 2 bases and J gave up 8 bases, with 9 bases separating them. Germline loops: CDR1 KGHSH, CDR2 LQKENI. The CDR3 runs to 12 residues.

CDR3 in DNA: TGTGCCAGCAGTGGCTGGGGGGGAAATGGCTACACCTTC. Its protein is CASSGWGGNGYTF. The rearrangement uses TRBV25-1 and TRBJ1-2; possibly TRBD1 for D (5 bases). The CDR3 spans 13 residues. The ends were cut back, 4 bases at V and 6 bases at J, with 12 bases in the middle. Germline CDR1 MGHDK, CDR2 SYGVNS.

The chain employs TRBV10-2 and TRBJ2-7; perhaps TRBD1 as D (6 bases). This CDR3 contains 15 residues. Germline loops: CDR1 WSHSY, CDR2 SAAADI. V dropped 2 bases and J dropped 3 bases, with 14 bases sitting between them. The CDR3 protein is CASSEQRDRIYEQYF. The CDR3, as DNA: TGCGCCAGCAGTGAGCAGCGAGACAGGATCTACGAGCAGTACTTC.

The V gene is TRBV30, the J gene TRBJ2-1, with 7 bases fitting TRBD1. This CDR3 spans 15 amino acids. The germline V gene has CDR1 GTSNPN and CDR2 SVGIG (reference sequence). Losses at the gene ends were 2 bases for V and 5 bases for J; bases not matched to a gene: 9. In DNA, the CDR3 is TGTGCCTGGAGTATACTTGGGACAGCAGACAATGAGCAGTTCTTC. Protein: CAWSILGTADNEQFF.

This clone has more than one count but fewer than ten. This rearrangement joins TRBV7-2 to TRBJ2-7; 8 bases are shared with TRBD2. The germline V gene has CDR1 SGHTA and CDR2 FQGNSA. The CDR3 loop spans 18 amino acids. Germline trimming cut 4 bases from V and 0 bases from J; bases unmatched to any gene: 14. This CDR3 is CASSSGELAGLHSYEQYF. The CDR3, as DNA: TGTGCCAGCAGCTCCGGCGAGCTAGCGGGCTTACACTCCTACGAGCAGTACTTC.

This clone occurred once. V is TRBV14 and J is TRBJ2-7; 8 positions agree with TRBD1. This CDR3 is built from 14 residues. V shed 4 bases and J 0 bases; nucleotides not matched to a gene: 2. From germline, CDR1 is SGHDN and CDR2 FVKESK. The CDR3 sequence: CASSPTGDSYEQYF. As DNA, the CDR3 is TGTGCCAGCAGCCCGACAGGGGACTCCTACGAGCAGTACTTC.

This clone turned up a few times. The chain uses TRBV11-2 and TRBJ2-1, with a weak D call TRBD2 (6 bases). V lost 6 bases to trimming and J lost 9 bases, with 9 bases between them. This CDR3 has 11 amino acids. Per the germline V gene, CDR1 is SGHAT and CDR2 is FQNNGV. This CDR3 reads CASRLGGEQFF. The CDR3 bases are TGTGCCAGCAGGTTGGGAGGTGAGCAGTTCTTC.